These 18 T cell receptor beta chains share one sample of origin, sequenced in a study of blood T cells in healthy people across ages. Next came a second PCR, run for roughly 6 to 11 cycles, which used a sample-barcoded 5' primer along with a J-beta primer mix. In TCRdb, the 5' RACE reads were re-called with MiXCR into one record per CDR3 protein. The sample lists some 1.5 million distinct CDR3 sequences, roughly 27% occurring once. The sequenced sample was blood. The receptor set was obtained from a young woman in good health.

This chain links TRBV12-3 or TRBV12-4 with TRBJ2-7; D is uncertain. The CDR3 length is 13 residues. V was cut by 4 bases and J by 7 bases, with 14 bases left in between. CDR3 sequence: CASSSLRLGEQYF. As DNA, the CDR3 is TGTGCCAGCAGTTCCCTCCGGCTCGGGGAGCAGTACTTC.

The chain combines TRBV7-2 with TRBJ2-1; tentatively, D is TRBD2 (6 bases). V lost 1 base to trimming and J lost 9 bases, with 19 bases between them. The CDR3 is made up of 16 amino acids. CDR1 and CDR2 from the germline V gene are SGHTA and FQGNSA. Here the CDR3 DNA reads TGTGCCAGCAGCTTAGGGCTGGCGGGGTCGCAGAGTGAGCAGTTCTTC. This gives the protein CASSLGLAGSQSEQFF.

The CDR3 region is CASSYRGAPREDGYTF. DNA of the CDR3: TGTGCCAGCAGTTATAGAGGGGCGCCCCGTGAGGATGGCTACACCTTC. This chain links TRBV27 with TRBJ1-2, with D possibly TRBD1 on 5 matching bases. CDR3 length: 16 amino acids. Germline V CDR1 and CDR2: MNHEY, SMNVEV (reference sequence). The V and J ends lost 4 bases and 6 bases respectively, with 21 bases between them.

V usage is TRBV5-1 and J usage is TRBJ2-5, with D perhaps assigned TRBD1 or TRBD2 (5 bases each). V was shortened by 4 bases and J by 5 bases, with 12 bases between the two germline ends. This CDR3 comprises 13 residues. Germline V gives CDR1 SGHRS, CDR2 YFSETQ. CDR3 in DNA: TGCGCCAGCAGCGGGGGAGCCCCGGAGACCCAGTACTTC. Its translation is CASSGGAPETQYF.

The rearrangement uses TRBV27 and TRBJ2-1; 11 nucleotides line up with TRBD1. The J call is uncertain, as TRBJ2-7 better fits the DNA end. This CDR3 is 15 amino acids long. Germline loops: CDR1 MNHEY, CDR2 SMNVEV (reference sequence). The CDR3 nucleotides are TGTGCCAGCAGCCCGTGGGACAGGGGGGACAATGAGCAGTACTTC. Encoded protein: CASSPWDRGDNEQYF.

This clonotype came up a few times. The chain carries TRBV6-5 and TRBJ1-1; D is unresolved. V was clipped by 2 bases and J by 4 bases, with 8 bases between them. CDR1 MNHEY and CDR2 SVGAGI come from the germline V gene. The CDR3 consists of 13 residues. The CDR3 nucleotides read TGTGCCAGCAGTTACATGGTTTCCACTGAAGCTTTCTTT. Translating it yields CASSYMVSTEAFF.

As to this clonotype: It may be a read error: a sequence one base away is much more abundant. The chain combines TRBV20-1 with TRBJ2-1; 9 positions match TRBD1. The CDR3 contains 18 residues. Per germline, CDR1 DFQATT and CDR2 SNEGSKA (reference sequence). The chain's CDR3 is CSAFAPGQGGGSYTEQFF. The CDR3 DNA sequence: TGCAGTGCTTTCGCACCGGGACAGGGAGGGGGCTCCTACACTGAGCAGTTCTTC.

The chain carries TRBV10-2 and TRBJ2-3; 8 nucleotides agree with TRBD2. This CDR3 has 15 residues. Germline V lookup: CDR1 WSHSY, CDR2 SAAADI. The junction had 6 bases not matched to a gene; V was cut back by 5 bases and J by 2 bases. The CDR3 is CASSRSGLDTDTQYF. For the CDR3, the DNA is TGCGCCAGCAGTCGTTCGGGACTAGACACAGATACGCAGTATTTT.

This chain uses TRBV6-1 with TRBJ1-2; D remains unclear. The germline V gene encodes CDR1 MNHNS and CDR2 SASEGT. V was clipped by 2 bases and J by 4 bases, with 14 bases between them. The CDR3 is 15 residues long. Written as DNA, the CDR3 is TGTGCCAGCAGTGAACCCACCGATTACGGCTATGGCTACACCTTC. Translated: CASSEPTDYGYGYTF.

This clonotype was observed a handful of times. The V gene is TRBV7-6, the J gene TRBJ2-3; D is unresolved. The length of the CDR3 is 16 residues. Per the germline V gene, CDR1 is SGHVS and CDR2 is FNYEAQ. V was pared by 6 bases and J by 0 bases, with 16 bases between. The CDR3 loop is CASSLHPEISTDTQYF. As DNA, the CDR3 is TGTGCCAGCAGTCTCCACCCGGAAATTAGCACAGATACGCAGTATTTT.

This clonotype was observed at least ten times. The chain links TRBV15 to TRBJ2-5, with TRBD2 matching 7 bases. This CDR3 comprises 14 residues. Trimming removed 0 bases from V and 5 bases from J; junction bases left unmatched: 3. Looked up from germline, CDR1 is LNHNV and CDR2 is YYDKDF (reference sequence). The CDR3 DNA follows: TGTGCCACCAGCAGAGACCAGGGAGGGGAGACCCAGTACTTC. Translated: CATSRDQGGETQYF.

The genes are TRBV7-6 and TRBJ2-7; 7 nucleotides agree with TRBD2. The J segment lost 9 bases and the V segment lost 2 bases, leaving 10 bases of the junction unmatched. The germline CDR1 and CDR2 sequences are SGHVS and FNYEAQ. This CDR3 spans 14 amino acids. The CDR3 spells CASSLTPGGEGQYF. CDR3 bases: TGTGCCAGCAGCTTAACTCCGGGAGGCGAAGGGCAGTACTTC.

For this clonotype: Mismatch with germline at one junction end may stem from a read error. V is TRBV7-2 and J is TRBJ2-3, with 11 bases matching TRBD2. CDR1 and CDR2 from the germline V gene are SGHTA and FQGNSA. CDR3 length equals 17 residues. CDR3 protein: CASSLDTASGRTDTQYF. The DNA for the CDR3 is TGTGCCAGTAGCTTAGATACGGCTAGCGGGAGGACAGATACGCAGTATTTT.

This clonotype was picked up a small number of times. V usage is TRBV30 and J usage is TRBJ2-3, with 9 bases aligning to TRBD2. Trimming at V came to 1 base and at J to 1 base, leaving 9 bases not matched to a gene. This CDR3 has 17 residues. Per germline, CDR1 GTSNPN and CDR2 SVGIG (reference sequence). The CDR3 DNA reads TGTGCCTGGAGTGGGATAGCGGGAGAAGGGGGCACAGATACGCAGTATTTT. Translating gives CAWSGIAGEGGTDTQYF.

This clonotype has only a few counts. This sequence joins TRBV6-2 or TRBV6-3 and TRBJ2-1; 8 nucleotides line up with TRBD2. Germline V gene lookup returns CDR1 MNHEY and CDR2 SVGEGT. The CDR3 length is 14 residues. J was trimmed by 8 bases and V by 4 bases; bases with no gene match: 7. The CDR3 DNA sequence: TGTGCCAGCAGTTTGGTAGCGGGAACCCATGAGCAGTTCTTC. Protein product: CASSLVAGTHEQFF.

The CDR3 DNA reads TGCGCCAGCAGCCCCGAGGTGCAGGGGAATTCACCCCTCCACTTT. Its protein is CASSPEVQGNSPLHF. The V gene is TRBV5-1, the J gene TRBJ1-6; the D gene is possibly TRBD1 (6 bases). Per the germline V gene, CDR1 is SGHRS and CDR2 is YFSETQ. V was cut by 4 bases and J by 7 bases, with 15 bases left in between. The CDR3 totals 15 residues.

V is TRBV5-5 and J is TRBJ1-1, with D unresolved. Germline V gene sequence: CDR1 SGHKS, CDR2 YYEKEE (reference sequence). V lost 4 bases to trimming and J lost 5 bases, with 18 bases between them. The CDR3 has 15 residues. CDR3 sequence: CASSLVNSVGTEAFF. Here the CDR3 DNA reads TGTGCCAGCAGCCTGGTAAATAGCGTTGGGACTGAAGCTTTCTTT.

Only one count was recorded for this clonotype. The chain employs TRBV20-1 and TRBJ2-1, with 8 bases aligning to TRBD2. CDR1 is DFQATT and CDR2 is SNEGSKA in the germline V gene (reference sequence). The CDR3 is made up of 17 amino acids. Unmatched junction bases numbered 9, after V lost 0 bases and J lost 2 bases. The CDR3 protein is CSARDRGREATYNEQFF. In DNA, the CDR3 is TGCAGTGCTAGAGATCGGGGGCGGGAGGCGACCTACAATGAGCAGTTCTTC.